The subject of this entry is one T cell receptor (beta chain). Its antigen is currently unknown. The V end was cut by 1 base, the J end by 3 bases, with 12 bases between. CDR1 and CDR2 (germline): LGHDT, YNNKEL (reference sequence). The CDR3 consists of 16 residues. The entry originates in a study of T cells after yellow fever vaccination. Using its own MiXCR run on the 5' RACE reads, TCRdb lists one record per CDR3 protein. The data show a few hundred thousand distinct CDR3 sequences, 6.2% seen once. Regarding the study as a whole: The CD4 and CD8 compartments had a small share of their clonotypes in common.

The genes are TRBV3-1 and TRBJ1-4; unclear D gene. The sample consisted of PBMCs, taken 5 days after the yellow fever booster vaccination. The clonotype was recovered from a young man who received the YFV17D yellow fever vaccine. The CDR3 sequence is CASSQGSNKANEKLFF. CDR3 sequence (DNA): TGTGCCAGCAGCCAAGGGAGCAACAAGGCTAATGAAAAACTGTTTTTT.